These 10 T cell receptor beta chains were sequenced from one sample in a study of T cell responses to AZD1222 COVID-19 vaccine. Repertoires were generated with immunoSEQ multiplex PCR, while TCRdb's copy carries only in-frame clones and drops some. Of approximately 150,000 clones in the sample, roughly 93% were seen once. Sequencing used peripheral blood, obtained 28 days after the second AZD1222 dose. The source of these receptors is an adult who received the AZD1222 COVID-19 vaccine.

The chain employs TRBV7-3 and TRBJ2-2; D may match TRBD1 or TRBD2 (6 bases each). This CDR3 has 17 residues. The V gene's germline CDR1 is SGHTA and CDR2 FQGTGA. V shed 5 bases and J shed 0 bases, with 16 bases lying between them. The CDR3 DNA reads as TGTGCCAGCAGCCCTCCCGGGGGCGTCCCGAACACCGGGGAGCTGTTTTTT. This gives the protein CASSPPGGVPNTGELFF.

V gene TRBV5-4 combines with J gene TRBJ2-7, with a possible D match to TRBD2 (6 bases). Between the trimmed V and J ends, which lost 4 bases and 7 bases, there was a span of 12 bases. The CDR3 loop spans 12 amino acids. Germline assignment: CDR1 SGHNT and CDR2 YYREEE (reference sequence). CDR3: CASSGLGGEQYF. The CDR3 DNA reads TGTGCCAGCAGCGGCCTGGGGGGAGAGCAGTACTTC.

This clone was seen once. This rearrangement joins TRBV7-9 to TRBJ2-1; 9 nucleotides line up with TRBD2. V trimming: 3 bases; J trimming: 8 bases; junction bases outside the gene matches: 5. Germline V gene lookup returns CDR1 SEHNR and CDR2 FQNEAQ (reference sequence). The CDR3 has 14 residues. CDR3 coding DNA: TGTGCCAGCAGCTTTAGCGGGAGTTTCGATGAGCAGTTCTTC. Amino acids: CASSFSGSFDEQFF.

The chain has TRBV12-3 or TRBV12-4 and TRBJ1-2; D might be TRBD1 (6 bases). This CDR3 comprises 13 residues. Trimming removed 5 bases at V and 4 bases at J, with 11 bases between. The CDR3 region is CASSLTGSYGYTF. The CDR3 DNA reads as TGTGCCAGCAGTCTTACAGGGAGCTATGGCTACACCTTC.

The chain uses TRBV7-3 and TRBJ2-1, with 7 bases matching TRBD1. Unmatched junction bases numbered 4, after V lost 0 bases and J lost 5 bases. The CDR3 has 15 amino acids. Germline CDR1 and CDR2: SGHTA and FQGTGA. The CDR3 DNA reads as TGTGCCAGCAGCTTAACGAGGGACAGCCACAATGAGCAGTTCTTC. As protein: CASSLTRDSHNEQFF.

The table lists this clone with a count of one. The rearrangement uses TRBV29-1 and TRBJ1-2, with no clear D. The CDR3 totals 12 residues. Germline CDR1 and CDR2: SQVTM and ANQGSEA. The germline V and J ends were trimmed by 7 bases and 0 bases, with 9 bases remaining between them. The CDR3 nucleotides are TGCAGCGCGGACGGAGCTAACTATGGCTACACCTTC. This sequence encodes CSADGANYGYTF.

The chain is built from TRBV5-1 and TRBJ1-2; no reliable D call. Trimming removed 2 bases from V and 0 bases from J, with 11 bases in between. Germline CDR1 reads SGHRS; CDR2 reads YFSETQ. This CDR3 region has 15 residues. The chain's CDR3 is CASSFSPRANYGYTF. The DNA of the CDR3 is TGCGCCAGCAGCTTTTCCCCGAGGGCTAACTATGGCTACACCTTC.

The chain has TRBV2 and TRBJ2-3; D may correspond to TRBD1 or TRBD2 (5 bases each). Trimming cost V 6 bases and J 4 bases, with 11 bases left between them. CDR3 length equals 13 residues. Germline CDR1 reads SNHLY; CDR2 reads FYNNEI. CDR3 nucleotides: TGTGCCAGCAGGGGGCGGGCAGCAGATACGCAGTATTTT. Its translation: CASRGRAADTQYF.

The chain carries TRBV19 and TRBJ1-5; no firm D call. This CDR3 contains 14 residues. Trimming removed 0 bases from V and 6 bases from J, with 9 bases in between. Germline V gives CDR1 LNHDA, CDR2 SQIVND (reference sequence). The CDR3 spells CASSIDLWGQPQHF. The CDR3 DNA reads as TGTGCCAGTAGTATAGACTTATGGGGTCAGCCCCAGCATTTT.

This sequence joins TRBV5-1 and TRBJ1-2, with D tentatively TRBD1 (5 bases). V lost 5 bases, J lost 1 base, and 18 bases lay in between. The V gene's germline CDR1 is SGHRS and CDR2 YFSETQ. CDR3 length: 16 residues. CDR3 in DNA: TGCGCCAGCAGATGGAGGGGATCAGATCATAACTATGGCTACACCTTC. Its translation: CASRWRGSDHNYGYTF.